The entry below gives a single T cell receptor beta chain sequence along with its context. Its antigen is unknown. This CDR3 is 15 amino acids long. The J segment lost 3 bases and the V segment lost 2 bases, leaving 3 bases of the junction unmatched. CDR1 is KGHSH and CDR2 is LQKENI in the germline V gene. This record belongs to a study of cytomegalovirus exposure and HLA in healthy donors. Study-level findings and limits: From TCR beta sequences, most subjects' HLA-A and HLA-B alleles were reportedly predicted accurately.

Both 60 Vbeta primers and 13 Jbeta primers went into the PCR. Method: immunoSEQ multiplex PCR; TCRdb's copy keeps in-frame clones and lacks some. The table has under 200,000 clones, roughly 76% seen once. The receptor comes from a man between 60 and 75 years old in good health and CMV-seronegative. Sequences were obtained from PBMCs. The gene calls are TRBV18 and TRBJ2-7; 11 bases are a match to TRBD2. CDR3 sequence (DNA): TGTGCCAGCTCACCAATCGGGACTAGCGGCTACGAGCAGTACTTC. Its translation is CASSPIGTSGYEQYF.